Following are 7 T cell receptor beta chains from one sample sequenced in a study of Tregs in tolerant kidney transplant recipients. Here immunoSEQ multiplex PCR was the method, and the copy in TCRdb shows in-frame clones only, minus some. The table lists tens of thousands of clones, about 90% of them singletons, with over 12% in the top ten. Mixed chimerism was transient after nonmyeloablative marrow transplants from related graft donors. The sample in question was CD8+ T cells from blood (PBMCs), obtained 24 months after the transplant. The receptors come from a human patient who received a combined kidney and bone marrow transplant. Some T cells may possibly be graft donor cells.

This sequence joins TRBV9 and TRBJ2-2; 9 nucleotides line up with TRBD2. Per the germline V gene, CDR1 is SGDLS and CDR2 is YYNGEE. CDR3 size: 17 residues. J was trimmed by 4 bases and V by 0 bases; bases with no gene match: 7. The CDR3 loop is CASSVAALAGSTGELFF. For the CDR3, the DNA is TGTGCCAGCAGCGTAGCTGCGCTAGCGGGAAGCACCGGGGAGCTGTTTTTT.

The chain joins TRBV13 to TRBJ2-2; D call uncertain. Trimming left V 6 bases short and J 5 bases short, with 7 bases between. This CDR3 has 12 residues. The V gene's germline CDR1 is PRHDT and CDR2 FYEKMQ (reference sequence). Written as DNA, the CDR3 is TGTGCCAGCAGAGCCTTTACCGGGGAGCTGTTTTTT. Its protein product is CASRAFTGELFF.

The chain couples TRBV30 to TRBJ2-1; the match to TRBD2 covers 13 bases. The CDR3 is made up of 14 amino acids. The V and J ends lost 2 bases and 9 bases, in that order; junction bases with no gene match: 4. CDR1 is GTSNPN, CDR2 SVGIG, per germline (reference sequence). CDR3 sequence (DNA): TGTGCCTGGAGTCCGGGACTAGCGGGGATTGAGCAGTTCTTC. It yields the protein CAWSPGLAGIEQFF.

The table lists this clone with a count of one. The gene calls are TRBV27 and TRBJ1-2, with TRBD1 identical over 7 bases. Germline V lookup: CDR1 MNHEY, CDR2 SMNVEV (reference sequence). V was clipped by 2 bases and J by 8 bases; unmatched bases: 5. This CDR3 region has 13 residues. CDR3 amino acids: CASSLRGQWGYTF. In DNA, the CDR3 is TGTGCCAGCAGTTTAAGGGGGCAATGGGGCTACACCTTC.

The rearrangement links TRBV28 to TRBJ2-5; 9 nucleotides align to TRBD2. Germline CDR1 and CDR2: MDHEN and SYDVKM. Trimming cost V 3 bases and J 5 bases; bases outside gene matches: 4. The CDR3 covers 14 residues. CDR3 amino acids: CASSLRGGPETQYF. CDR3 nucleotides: TGTGCCAGCAGTTTGCGGGGGGGCCCGGAGACCCAGTACTTC.

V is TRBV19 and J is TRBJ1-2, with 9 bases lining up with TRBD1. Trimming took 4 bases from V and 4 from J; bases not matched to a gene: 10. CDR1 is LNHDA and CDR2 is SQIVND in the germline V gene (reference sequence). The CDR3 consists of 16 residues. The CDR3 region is CASSTAGQGVSYGYTF. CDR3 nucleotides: TGTGCCAGTAGTACTGCGGGACAGGGCGTTTCCTATGGCTACACCTTC.

As DNA, the CDR3 is TGTGCCAGCAGTGAAGCATACGGGATTTTCTACGAGCAGTACTTC. It encodes CASSEAYGIFYEQYF. The chain uses TRBV2 and TRBJ2-7; a weak D match, TRBD2 (5 bases). Germline-derived CDR1 and CDR2 are SNHLY and FYNNEI. CDR3 length: 15 residues. V was trimmed by 0 bases and J by 3 bases, leaving 12 bases between them.